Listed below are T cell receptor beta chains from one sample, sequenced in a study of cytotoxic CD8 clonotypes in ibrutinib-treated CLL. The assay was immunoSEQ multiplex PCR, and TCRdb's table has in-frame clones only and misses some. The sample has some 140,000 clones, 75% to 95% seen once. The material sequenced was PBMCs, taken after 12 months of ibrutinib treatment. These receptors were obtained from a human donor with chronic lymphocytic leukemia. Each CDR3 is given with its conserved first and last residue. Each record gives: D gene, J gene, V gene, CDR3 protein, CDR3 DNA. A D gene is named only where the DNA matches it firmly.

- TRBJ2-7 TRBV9 CASSGRKYEQYF TGTGCCAGCAGCGGGAGAAAATACGAGCAGTACTTC
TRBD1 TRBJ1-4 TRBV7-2 CASSPGQGQGEKLFF TGTGCCAGCAGCCCTGGACAGGGGCAGGGTGAAAAACTGTTTTTT
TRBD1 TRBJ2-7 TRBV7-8 CASSATQGWVEQYF TGTGCCAGCAGCGCAACACAGGGGTGGGTCGAGCAGTACTTC
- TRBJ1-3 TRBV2 CAKDPGELPGNTIYF TGTGCAAAAGACCCCGGGGAGCTGCCTGGAAACACCATATATTTT
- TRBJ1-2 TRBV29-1 CSVEDKVETVLGGYTF TGCAGCGTTGAAGATAAAGTGGAGACAGTTCTCGGCGGCTACACCTTC
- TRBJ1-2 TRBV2 CASSEFEAYGYTF TGTGCCAGCAGTGAATTTGAAGCCTATGGCTACACCTTC
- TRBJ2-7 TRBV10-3 CAITSSNEQYF TGTGCCATCACCAGCTCGAACGAGCAGTACTTC
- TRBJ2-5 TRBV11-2 CASSLFKGFQETQYF TGTGCCAGCAGCTTGTTCAAGGGGTTTCAAGAGACCCAGTACTTC
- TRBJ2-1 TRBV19 CASTPGYNEQFF TGTGCCAGTACCCCGGGCTACAATGAGCAGTTCTTC
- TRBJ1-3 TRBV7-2 CASSVSWGSGNTIYF TGTGCCAGCAGCGTTTCCTGGGGCTCTGGAAACACCATATATTTT
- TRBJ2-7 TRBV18 CASSPPATEQYF TGTGCCAGCTCACCACCGGCGACCGAGCAGTACTTC